This T cell receptor (beta chain) was observed in a study of T cell responses to AZD1222 COVID-19 vaccine (dated by TCRdb to the early 2020s). As for the study more broadly: Because spike-specific TCR depth and breadth did not differ between the two schedules, AZD1222 recipients who got a second dose at roughly 4 weeks were pooled with those who got a second dose at roughly 12 weeks. TCR sequencing was performed for 230 to 250 trial participants, of whom approximately 200 were given two doses of AZD1222 and around 25 were given two doses of MenACWY control vaccine. Trial participants were enrolled into age subgroups of 18-55, 56-69 and 70-plus years, which contained about 160, 30 and 59 TCR-sequenced participants, respectively. Study-level results and caveats: Conclusions about previously exposed vaccinees are limited, since just a handful of AZD1222 recipients were seropositive for SARS-CoV-2 at baseline. Reportedly, close to half of the unique spike-specific TCRs recognized epitopes lying outside the regions that are mutated in the B.1.351 and B.1.1.7 variants. Because no day 14 peak-response samples were available, the repertoires could be characterized only after the peak T cell response. In the small 56-69-year group, the increase in depth fell short of significance, most likely because of low power. A significant rise in spike-specific TCR breadth and depth was observed after two AZD1222 doses relative to day 0 and relative to MenACWY recipients. Most participants were white British and females outnumbered males, and the authors suggested that clonal diversity may have been underestimated. The vaccine-associated CD4 TCRs covered the entire spike protein, and the dominant responses fell in regions 160-218 and 743-854.

The time point label here, explained by the study, means: baseline before first vaccination. Vaccinee samples were obtained from the UK trials COV001 and COV002, which included a single-blind randomized controlled phase 2/3 trial of AZD1222 (ChAdOx1 nCoV-19) in healthy adults. Trial participant PBMC samples were collected at day 0 and day 28 after the second dose for TCRbeta chain sequencing. The CDR3 regions of human TCRbeta chains were subjected to immunosequencing. As for the original processing: Repertoire TCRs were matched against a reference library of SARS-CoV-2-specific TCRs generated with the MIRA antigen-specificity platform. Breadth was defined as the fraction of unique TCRs that were SARS-CoV-2-associated, and depth was defined as the fraction of total T cells that were SARS-CoV-2-associated. Using the MIRA data, each spike-specific TCR was assigned both to the spike region to which the TCR was reactive and to a CD4 or CD8 class. Log10-transformed breadth and depth values were compared by one-way ANOVA with Sidak's multiple comparisons tests. TCRdb retrieved this table from immuneACCESS and kept in-frame rearrangements only. Not all clones are present; in checked studies, unresolved V genes account for under half, and no reason is known for the remainder. V and J calls and clone size are given by that table; D and trimming were obtained from the DNA. The sample data list around 120,000 clones, and 80% to 95% of these were observed just once. The ten largest clones add up to approximately 1.1% of the sample.

With respect to this clone: What antigen it recognizes has not been identified. Per-base qualities were not stored, and no clone one base away is much larger.

At the junction V is shortened by 0 bases and J by 3 bases, with 13 bases in between. The CDR3 covers 16 residues, taking in both the cysteine and the phenylalanine. CDR3 DNA is the only sequence kept; it has 48 bases, read in frame from the first base. The germline V gene (reference sequence) gives CDR1 as SGHNT and CDR2 as YYREEE. Material: peripheral blood, obtained on day 0 of AZD1222 vaccination. The V and J genes are TRBV5-4 and TRBJ2-1; the D gene is perhaps TRBD2, from 6 matching bases. The TCR was taken from an adult in good health. The CDR3 in this case is CASSLGGGTGYNEQFF. The nucleotide sequence reads as follows: TGTGCCAGCAGCTTGGGTGGCGGGACGGGCTACAATGAGCAGTTCTTC.